The 7 T cell receptor beta chains in this list originate from one sample, sequenced in a study of blood T cell repertoires in COVID-19. Profiling relied on immunoSEQ multiplex PCR, and the TCRdb table lists in-frame clones only, not all of them. The profile shows around 120,000 clones, approximately 88% of them singletons. The sequencing input was peripheral blood. The receptors derive from a man aged 45-65 years with acute or convalescent COVID-19.

The CDR3 DNA follows: TGTGCCAGCAGCGACCCCGGGACAGGGGCGGTCGAGCAGTACTTC. Protein product: CASSDPGTGAVEQYF. The chain couples TRBV7-8 to TRBJ2-7; 10 bases map to TRBD1. V gave up 5 bases and J gave up 6 bases; unmatched junction bases: 10. This CDR3 is built from 15 residues. CDR1 is SGHVS, CDR2 FQNEAQ, per germline. The full variable domain, with the rest looked up from reference TRBV7-8 and TRBJ2-7, is GAGVSQSPRYKVAKRGQDVALRCDPISGHVSLFWYQQALGQGPEFLTYFQNEAQLDKSGLPSDRFFAERPEGSVSTLKIQRTQQEDSAVYLCASSDPGTGAVEQYFGPGTRLTVT.

This chain links TRBV10-2 with TRBJ1-4, with TRBD1 as a possible D gene (6 bases). Germline CDR1 and CDR2: WSHSY and SAAADI. Trimming took off 6 bases at V and 2 bases at J, with 10 bases between the two ends. This CDR3 has 14 amino acids. Here the CDR3 DNA reads TGCGCCAGCAGGGCACAGGGTACTAATGAAAAACTGTTTTTT. It is translated as CASRAQGTNEKLFF.

The chain is built from TRBV10-3 and TRBJ2-7, with D unresolved. Deletions cut 2 bases from V and 6 bases from J, with 14 bases between. The CDR3 has 14 residues. Germline V CDR1 and CDR2: ENHRY, SYGVKD. CDR3 sequence reads: CAISEEGDISEQYF. The CDR3 region has the DNA TGTGCCATCAGTGAGGAAGGAGATATCAGCGAGCAGTACTTC.

The V call is TRBV6-2 or TRBV6-3, the J call TRBJ2-7, with TRBD2 matching 12 bases. The germline V gene has CDR1 MNHEY and CDR2 SVGEGT. Germline trimming cut 2 bases from V and 2 bases from J; bases unmatched to any gene: 1. The CDR3 has 15 residues. The CDR3 loop is CASSYGLAGPYEQYF. The CDR3 DNA follows: TGTGCCAGCAGTTACGGACTAGCGGGACCCTACGAGCAGTACTTC.

The chain uses TRBV2 and TRBJ2-6; 10 bases match TRBD2. Germline V gene lookup returns CDR1 SNHLY and CDR2 FYNNEI. The CDR3 has 17 residues. After removal of 10 bases from V and 3 bases from J, the junction contained 12 bases not matched to a gene. CDR3 in amino acids: CATKGGPSGSGANVLTF. The CDR3 DNA reads as TGTGCCACCAAAGGGGGTCCTAGCGGGAGTGGGGCCAACGTCCTGACTTTC.

The V and J genes are TRBV12-5 and TRBJ2-7; TRBD1 agrees at 8 bases. The CDR3 totals 14 residues. The germline V gene encodes CDR1 LGHNT and CDR2 FRNRAP. J gave up 3 bases and V 4 bases, and 5 bases lay outside the gene matches. The chain's CDR3 is CASGSGQGNYEQYF. The CDR3 bases are TGTGCTAGTGGTTCTGGACAGGGCAACTACGAGCAGTACTTC.

The chain joins TRBV28 to TRBJ1-5; 7 positions agree with TRBD1. The V and J ends lost 3 bases and 5 bases, in that order; junction bases with no gene match: 4. The CDR3 sequence is 14 residues long. Germline CDR1 reads MDHEN; CDR2 reads SYDVKM. The CDR3 reads CASSFGQGDQPQHF. The CDR3 coding sequence is TGTGCCAGCAGTTTCGGGCAGGGGGATCAGCCCCAGCATTTT.